This note documents a single T cell receptor (beta chain) sequence. This specimen includes other DNA sequences encoding the same CDR3. The sample belongs to a study of blood T cell repertoires in COVID-19. Study-level background: The samples span acute and convalescent COVID-19 from the United States, Italy and Spain. Sample material is recorded as cDNA or gDNA derived from T cells, B-cell-depleted T cells, or PBMCs.

In the authors' workflow: Quantification of nucleated cells was approximated via reference gene primer amplification. Data came from immunoSEQ multiplex PCR; TCRdb stores just in-frame clones and leaves some out. V and J calls and clone size are those listed in that table; D and trimming were worked out from the DNA. The sample holds more than 60,000 clones, 65% to 85% seen once. CDR1 and CDR2 from the germline V gene are SEHNR and FQNEAQ (reference sequence). The V end lost 5 bases, the J end lost 7 bases, and 14 bases lay between the germline ends. The CDR3 covers 13 residues. The chain links TRBV7-9 to TRBJ1-2; tentative D call: TRBD1 (5 bases). The specimen sequenced was peripheral blood. This receptor was identified in a man aged 60-69 years with active or convalescent COVID-19. CDR3 region: CASSPPGGRGYTF. In nucleotides, the CDR3 is TGTGCCAGCAGCCCCCCGGGGGGACGTGGCTACACCTTC.